These T cell receptor beta chains were read from a single sample in a study of blood T cells in healthy people across ages. TCRdb re-called the 5' RACE reads with MiXCR, one entry per CDR3 protein. The sample lists 1 million or so distinct CDR3 sequences, 45% occurring once. The material sequenced was blood. These receptors were taken from an older woman in good health. The CDR3 runs from the conserved cysteine through the conserved F or W. Each record gives: V gene, J gene, CDR3 protein.

TRBV6-2/TRBV6-3,NA,CASSGPGGETQYF
TRBV20-1,TRBJ2-4,CSARVGGYPENIQYF
TRBV7-3,TRBJ2-7,CASSSPSREQYF
TRBV25-1,TRBJ2-1,CASSEFPLGATVAYNEQFF
TRBV27,TRBJ1-1,CASRMDRGAAEAFF
TRBV7-2,TRBJ2-5,CASRQPGQGRGEQYF
TRBV21-1,TRBJ2-7,CASSKVGVSGDYEQYF
TRBV28,TRBJ2-3,CASHPSGRADTQYF
TRBV10-1,TRBJ2-7,CASSESSSAGTKQYF
TRBV5-4,TRBJ2-7,CASSLDGQGFYEQYF